A single count supports the clone carrying this TCR beta chain. Its antigen is unknown. Germline CDR1 is MNHEY and CDR2 is SMNVEV (reference sequence). The V gene end was trimmed by 3 bases and the J gene end by 1 base; junction bases not matched to a gene: 4. This CDR3 contains 15 residues. The sample comes from a study of glioma-infiltrating T cells after dendritic cell vaccination. Study-level background: Monocyte-derived dendritic cells, cultured seven days with IL-4 and GM-CSF, were pulsed with autologous tumor lysate.

TCRdb's table, derived via immunoSEQ multiplex PCR, lists solely in-frame clones and lacks some. The sample has roughly 80,000 clones, around 86% seen once. Documented time point: after dendritic cell vaccination, including at tumor progression/relapse. Study-wide results and caveats: Few patients contributed both blood and tumor specimens.

The sample here was blood, taken after dendritic cell vaccination. The J gene is TRBJ2-7, the V gene TRBV27; 9 positions match TRBD2. This clonotype was sampled from a human donor with glioblastoma. The CDR3 spells CASSFKRGVSYEQYF. The CDR3 nucleotides are TGTGCCAGCAGTTTTAAGCGGGGGGTTTCCTACGAGCAGTACTTC.